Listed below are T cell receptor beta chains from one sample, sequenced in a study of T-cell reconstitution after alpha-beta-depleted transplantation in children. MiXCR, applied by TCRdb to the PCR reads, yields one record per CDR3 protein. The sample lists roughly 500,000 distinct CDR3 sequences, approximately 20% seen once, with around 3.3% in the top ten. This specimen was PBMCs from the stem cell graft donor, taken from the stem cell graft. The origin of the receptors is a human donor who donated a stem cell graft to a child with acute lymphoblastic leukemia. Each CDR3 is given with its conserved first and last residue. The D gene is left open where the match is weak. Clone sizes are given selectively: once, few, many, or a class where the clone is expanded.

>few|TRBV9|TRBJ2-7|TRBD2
TGTGCCAGCAGCGGTGGGGGGGATCGGCAGTACTTC
CASSGGGDRQYF
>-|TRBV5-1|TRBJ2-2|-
TGCGCCAGCGGGCAGGGTGCCACCGGGGAGCTGTTTTTT
CASGQGATGELFF
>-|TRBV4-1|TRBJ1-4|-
TGCGCCAGCAGCGTACAGGTGGTCGAGAAACTGTTTTTT
CASSVQVVEKLFF
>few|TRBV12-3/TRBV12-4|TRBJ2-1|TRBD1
TGTGCGACCCACAGGGGCCCCTACAATGAGCAGTTCTTC
CATHRGPYNEQFF
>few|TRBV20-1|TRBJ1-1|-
TGCAGTGCTAGAGAGATACTCCAAGCTTTCTTT
CSAREILQAFF
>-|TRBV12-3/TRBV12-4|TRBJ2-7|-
TGTGCCAGCAGTTTTGATACAAAGGGGGGCTTC
CASSFDTKGGF
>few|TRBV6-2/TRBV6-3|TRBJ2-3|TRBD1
TGTGCCAGCAGTTACGAGTGGGCAACAGGGGCGCAGTATTTT
CASSYEWATGAQYF
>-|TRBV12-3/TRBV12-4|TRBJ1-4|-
TGTGCCAGCAGCTCCACAGCACTCACTAATGAAAAACTGTTTTTT
CASSSTALTNEKLFF
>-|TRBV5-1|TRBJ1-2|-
TGCGCCAGCAGAAGTTGGACGGTCTACGGCTACACCTTC
CASRSWTVYGYTF
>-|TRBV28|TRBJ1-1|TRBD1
TGTGCCAGCAGCCCAACCGACAGGGTCCTGAACACTGAAGCTTTCTTT
CASSPTDRVLNTEAFF
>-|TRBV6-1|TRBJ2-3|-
TGTGCCAGCACGATCACGGCGGGTGCAGATACGCAGTATTTT
CASTITAGADTQYF
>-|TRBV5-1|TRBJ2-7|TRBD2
TGCGCCAGCAGCTTACTAGCGGGAGGGCCCTCCTACGAGCAGTACTTC
CASSLLAGGPSYEQYF
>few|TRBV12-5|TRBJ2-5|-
TGTGCTAGTGGTTTGACGGCGTCATCCCAAGAGACCCAGTACTTC
CASGLTASSQETQYF
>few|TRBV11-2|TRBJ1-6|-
TGTGCCAGCAGCTTAGAGGTTGCCGGGACAATGAGTTCACCCCTCCACTTT
CASSLEVAGTMSSPLHF
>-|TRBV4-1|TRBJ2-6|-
TGCGCCAGCAGCCTAACAGAGCGGTCCTCTGGGGCCAACGTCCTGACTTTC
CASSLTERSSGANVLTF
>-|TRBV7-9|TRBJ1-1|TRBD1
TGTGCCAGCAGCCCCATGGACAGGGCGAACACTGAAGCTTTCTTT
CASSPMDRANTEAFF
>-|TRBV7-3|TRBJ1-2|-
TGTGCCAGCAGCTTAACAGGTCGGGATGGCTACACCTTC
CASSLTGRDGYTF
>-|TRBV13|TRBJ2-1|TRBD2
TGTGCCAGCAGCTTTAATAGCGGGGGCTACAATGAGCAGTTCTTC
CASSFNSGGYNEQFF
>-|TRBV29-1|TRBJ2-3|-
TGCAGCGTTGTTGGGCGGGAAGATACGCAGTATTTT
CSVVGREDTQYF
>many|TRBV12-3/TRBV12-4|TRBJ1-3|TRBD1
TGTGCCAGCAGTATCCCGGGACAGGGATTCTCTGGAAACACCATATATTTT
CASSIPGQGFSGNTIYF
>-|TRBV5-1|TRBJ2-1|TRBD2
TGCGCCACCAGCTTTAGAGGGAGGGCCCTCTTAGATGAGCAGTTCTTC
CATSFRGRALLDEQFF
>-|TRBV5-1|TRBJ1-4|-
TGCGCCAGCAGCGACCCATTCCGCGGGCATAATGAAAAACTGTTTTTT
CASSDPFRGHNEKLFF
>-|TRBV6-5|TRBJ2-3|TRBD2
TGTGCCAGCAGTTACCCCAGAACTAGCGGACTTCCCTTGGATACGCAGTATTTT
CASSYPRTSGLPLDTQYF
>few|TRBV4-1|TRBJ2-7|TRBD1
TGCGCCAGCAGCCAAGCGAGAAGACAGGGGGCCGACGAGCAGTACTTC
CASSQARRQGADEQYF
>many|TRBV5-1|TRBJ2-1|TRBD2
TGCGCCAGCAGCCGTACTAGCGGGAACATAAATGAGCAGTTCTTC
CASSRTSGNINEQFF
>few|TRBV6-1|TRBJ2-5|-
TGTGCCAGCAGGGAGACTAGTTCTGGTTTTGAGACCCAGTACTTC
CASRETSSGFETQYF
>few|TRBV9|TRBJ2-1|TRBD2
TGTGCCAGCAGCCCGAGTGGTGGAGTAGCGGGTGGGGTCTTC
CASSPSGGVAGGVF
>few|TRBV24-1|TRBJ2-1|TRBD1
TGTGCCACCAGTATTTCAGGGGGAGTCCGGGAGCAGTTCTTC
CATSISGGVREQFF
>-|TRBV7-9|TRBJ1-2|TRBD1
TGTGCCAGCAGCTTAGTAGCAGGGGGTAACTATGGCTACACCTTC
CASSLVAGGNYGYTF
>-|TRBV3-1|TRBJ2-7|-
TGTGCCAGCAGCTACCAAGGGGAGCAGTACTTC
CASSYQGEQYF
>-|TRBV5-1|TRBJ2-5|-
TGCGCCAGCAGCTCCCCTCCCCTTGAGTCCGGGACGATCCAAGAGACCCAGTACTTC
CASSSPPLESGTIQETQYF
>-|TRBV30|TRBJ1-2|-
TGTGCCTGGAGTCCCCGTGGGTTTGGCTACACCTTC
CAWSPRGFGYTF
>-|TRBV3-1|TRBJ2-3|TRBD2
TGTGCCAGCAGCCAACCCAGGACTAGCGGGACAGATACGCAGTATTTT
CASSQPRTSGTDTQYF
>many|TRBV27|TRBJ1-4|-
TGTGCCAGCAGCGAGGGGGAAAAACTGTTTTTT
CASSEGEKLFF
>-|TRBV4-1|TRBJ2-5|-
TGCGCCAGCAGCCAAGTTCAGGCCGATGAGACCCAGTACTTC
CASSQVQADETQYF
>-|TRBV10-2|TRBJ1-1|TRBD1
TGCGCCAGCAGTCGACAGGGACCAGGAGCTTTCTTT
CASSRQGPGAFF
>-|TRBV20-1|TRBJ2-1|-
TGCAGTGCTCTCCCGGACCCCGGGGCGGAGCAGTTCTTC
CSALPDPGAEQFF
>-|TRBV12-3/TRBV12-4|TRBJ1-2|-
TGTGCCAGCAGTTTTTTGGGGGAAAATACCTATGGCTACACCTTC
CASSFLGENTYGYTF
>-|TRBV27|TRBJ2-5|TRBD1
TGTGCCAGCAGCCGGTGGGGACAGGAAGAAGAGACCCAGTACTTC
CASSRWGQEEETQYF
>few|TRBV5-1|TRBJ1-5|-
TGCGCCAGCAGCCTTACAGGGATTCAGCCCCAGCATTTT
CASSLTGIQPQHF